This T cell receptor (beta chain) was sequenced during a study of T cell responses to AZD1222 COVID-19 vaccine. Regarding the study as a whole: AZD1222 recipients seropositive at baseline numbered only five to seven. Mapped onto spike, vaccine-associated CD4 TCRs spanned it and were dominant at 160-218 and 743-854. Donors in the cohort were predominantly white British and more often female, and clonal diversity was possibly underestimated.

Points on this clone: As yet, its antigen is unknown.

Here immunoSEQ multiplex PCR was the method, and the copy in TCRdb shows in-frame clones only, minus some. The table shows 85,000 to 100,000 clones, with about 78% occurring only once. Material: peripheral blood, obtained on day 0 of AZD1222 vaccination. The sequence derives from an adult in good health.

In DNA, the CDR3 is TGTGCCAGCAGTTTATTCCCCCCTTCGTTAGCGGGCTACAATGAGCAGTTCTTC. It is translated as CASSLFPPSLAGYNEQFF. The chain joins TRBV27 to TRBJ2-1; 7 positions agree with TRBD2. CDR3 length: 18 amino acids. Germline trimming cut 1 base from V and 3 bases from J; bases unmatched to any gene: 12. The V gene's germline CDR1 is MNHEY and CDR2 SMNVEV (reference sequence).